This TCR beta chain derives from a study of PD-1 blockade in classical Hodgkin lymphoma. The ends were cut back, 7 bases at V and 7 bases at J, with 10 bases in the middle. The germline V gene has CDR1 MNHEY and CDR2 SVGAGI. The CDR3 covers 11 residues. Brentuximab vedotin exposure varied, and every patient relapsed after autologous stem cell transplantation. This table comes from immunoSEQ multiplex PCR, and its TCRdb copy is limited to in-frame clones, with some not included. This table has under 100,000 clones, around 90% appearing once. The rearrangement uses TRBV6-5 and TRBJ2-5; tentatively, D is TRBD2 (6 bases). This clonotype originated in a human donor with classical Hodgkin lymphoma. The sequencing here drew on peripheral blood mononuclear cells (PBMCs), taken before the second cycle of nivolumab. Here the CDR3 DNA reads TGTGCCAGCACCCACGGGGGGACCCAGTACTTC. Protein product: CASTHGGTQYF.